This TCR beta chain was found in a study of control samples from healthy donors and cancer patients. Sequencing was performed with immunoSEQ multiplex PCR; in TCRdb, only in-frame clones are kept and a portion is missing. Of tens of thousands of clones listed, roughly nine tenths were seen once; the top ten hold less than 10%. CDR3 size: 14 residues. Germline V gives CDR1 ENHRY, CDR2 SYGVKD. V was shortened by 2 bases and J by 10 bases, with 12 bases between the two germline ends. The origin of this receptor is a woman aged 50 to 60 with colorectal cancer. The chain links TRBV10-3 to TRBJ1-6, with unresolved D. The sequenced sample was PBMCs. This chain's CDR3 is CAISEGVEGSPLHF. The CDR3 bases are TGTGCCATCAGTGAGGGGGTGGAGGGCTCACCCCTCCACTTT.